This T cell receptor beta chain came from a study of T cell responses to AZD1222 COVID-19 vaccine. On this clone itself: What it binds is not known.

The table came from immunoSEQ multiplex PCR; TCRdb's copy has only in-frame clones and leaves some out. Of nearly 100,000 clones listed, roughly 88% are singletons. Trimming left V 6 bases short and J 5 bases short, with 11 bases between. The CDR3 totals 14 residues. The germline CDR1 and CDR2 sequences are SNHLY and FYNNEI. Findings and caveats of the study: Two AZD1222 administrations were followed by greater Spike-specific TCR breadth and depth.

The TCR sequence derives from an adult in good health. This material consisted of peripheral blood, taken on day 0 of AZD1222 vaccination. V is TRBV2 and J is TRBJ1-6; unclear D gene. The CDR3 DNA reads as TGTGCCAGCAGCCTACTACCAGATAATTCACCCCTCCACTTT. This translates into CASSLLPDNSPLHF.